This TCR beta chain was identified in a study of cytomegalovirus exposure and HLA in healthy donors. The PCR made use of 60 Vbeta and 13 Jbeta primers. Data came from immunoSEQ multiplex PCR; TCRdb stores just in-frame clones and leaves some out. The repertoire holds some 110,000 clones, roughly four fifths seen once, with about 1.6% in the top ten. The CDR3 is made up of 13 amino acids. In germline, CDR1 is MNHNS, CDR2 SASEGT. V was clipped by 6 bases and J by 7 bases; unmatched bases: 3. The sequenced material came from PBMCs. The chain uses TRBV6-1 and TRBJ1-6; 7 nucleotides agree with TRBD1. The receptor was derived from a man aged 45-65 years in good health and CMV-seronegative. CDR3 loop: CASRATGNSPLHF. The CDR3 nucleotides read TGTGCCAGCAGAGCGACAGGGAATTCACCCCTCCACTTT.